Each of the 18 T cell receptor beta chains below was sequenced from the same sample in a study of T-cell memory formation after mild COVID-19. TCRdb itself ran the 5' RACE reads through MiXCR, one entry per CDR3 protein. The sample lists tens of thousands of distinct CDR3 sequences, approximately 13% occurring once. Sequencing was done on a sample of PBMCs or a T cell subset sorted from them (not recorded which). The source of these receptors is an adult woman who had mild COVID-19 (a few samples of this study predate the infection). Cell type and time point are not known.

This clonotype showed up just a few times. The gene calls are TRBV9 and TRBJ2-5; unclear D gene. V lost 3 bases to trimming and J lost 5 bases, with 20 bases between them. The germline gives CDR1 SGDLS, CDR2 YYNGEE. CDR3 length: 16 amino acids. Here the CDR3 reads CASSANPTFFGETQYF. Written as DNA, the CDR3 is TGTGCCAGCAGCGCCAACCCGACTTTTTTTGGGGAGACCCAGTACTTC.

The CDR3 DNA reads as TGTGCCGGAGGGAAAAAGTCGGAGACCCAGTACTTC. Amino acids: CAGGKKSETQYF. The chain combines TRBV27 with TRBJ2-5; possible D gene TRBD2, 6 bases. Germline CDR1 is MNHEY and CDR2 is SMNVEV (reference sequence). This CDR3 spans 12 amino acids. Trimming pared 11 bases from V and 5 bases from J, leaving 15 bases between.

The sample holds a few counts of this clonotype. The rearrangement uses TRBV4-2 and TRBJ2-5; 8 nucleotides line up with TRBD2. The V gene end was trimmed by 4 bases and the J gene end by 5 bases; junction bases not matched to a gene: 12. This CDR3 has 16 amino acids. Germline CDR1 and CDR2: LGHNA and YNFKEQ. CDR3 residues: CASSPLDGGADETQYF. The DNA of the CDR3 is TGTGCCAGCAGCCCTTTGGACGGGGGGGCCGATGAGACCCAGTACTTC.

The sample holds a few counts of this clonotype. V gene TRBV5-6 combines with J gene TRBJ1-5, with TRBD1 identical over 9 bases. CDR1 and CDR2 from the germline V gene are SGHDT and YYEEEE. This CDR3 region has 17 residues. V lost 0 bases and J lost 0; bases outside the gene matches: 4. The CDR3 loop reads CASSLAGQGYSNQPQHF. The CDR3 nucleotides are TGTGCCAGCAGCTTGGCCGGACAGGGGTATAGCAATCAGCCCCAGCATTTT.

The chain couples TRBV7-3 to TRBJ2-2; 9 nucleotides align to TRBD1. The germline V gene has CDR1 SGHTA and CDR2 FQGTGA. The CDR3 has 16 residues. The trim removed 3 bases at V and 3 bases at J, leaving 5 bases unmatched. The DNA of the CDR3 is TGTGCCAGCAGCTTCGATCGACAGGGGGACACCGGGGAGCTGTTTTTT. The encoded protein is CASSFDRQGDTGELFF.

V gene TRBV20-1 combines with J gene TRBJ2-7; no clear D. Trimming removed 0 bases from V and 3 bases from J, with 12 bases in between. The CDR3 consists of 14 residues. CDR1 is DFQATT and CDR2 is SNEGSKA in the germline V gene (reference sequence). The CDR3 here is CSARDRVRDYEQYF. CDR3 DNA sequence: TGCAGTGCTAGAGATCGGGTAAGAGACTACGAGCAGTACTTC.

This clonotype was detected only a few times. The rearrangement uses TRBV20-1 and TRBJ2-1; D gene uncertain. V shed 0 bases and J shed 3 bases, with 18 bases lying between them. This CDR3 spans 17 amino acids. Looked up from germline, CDR1 is DFQATT and CDR2 is SNEGSKA (reference sequence). The CDR3 protein is CSARDSGLAYRYNEQFF. In DNA, the CDR3 is TGCAGTGCTAGAGATTCTGGGTTAGCCTATCGCTACAATGAGCAGTTCTTC.

This clonotype was seen more than once but under ten times. The chain is built from TRBV7-6 and TRBJ1-5; possibly TRBD1 for D (6 bases). V gave up 2 bases and J gave up 2 bases, with 16 bases separating them. The CDR3 contains 17 residues. From germline, CDR1 is SGHVS and CDR2 FNYEAQ. The CDR3 loop is CASSLNIGAGGNQPQHF. The CDR3 region has the DNA TGTGCCAGCAGCTTAAACATAGGGGCAGGGGGCAATCAGCCCCAGCATTTT.

This chain joins TRBV10-3 and TRBJ1-2, with 7 nucleotides matching TRBD1. The CDR3 has 14 amino acids. CDR1 and CDR2 from the germline V gene are ENHRY and SYGVKD. With V trimmed by 3 bases and J by 4 bases, 5 bases remained unmatched. CDR3 loop: CAISDLGTVYGYTF. CDR3 coding DNA: TGTGCCATCAGTGACCTGGGGACAGTCTATGGCTACACCTTC.

This clonotype occurred a few times. V usage is TRBV7-9 and J usage is TRBJ2-1, with 10 bases identical to TRBD2. Germline CDR1 is SEHNR and CDR2 is FQNEAQ (reference sequence). CDR3 length: 18 amino acids. Unmatched junction bases numbered 6, after V lost 1 base and J lost 0 bases. As DNA, the CDR3 is TGTGCCAGCAGCTTAGTACGAGCGGGAGGGAGCTCCTACAATGAGCAGTTCTTC. It translates to CASSLVRAGGSSYNEQFF.

The V call is TRBV5-1, the J call TRBJ1-5, with TRBD1 matching over 8 bases. The J segment lost 2 bases and the V segment lost 0 bases, leaving 7 bases of the junction unmatched. The CDR3 runs to 17 residues. CDR1 is SGHRS, CDR2 YFSETQ, per germline. Written as DNA, the CDR3 is TGCGCCAGCAGCTTGGGTGACAGGGGAATGGGCAATCAGCCCCAGCATTTT. Amino acids: CASSLGDRGMGNQPQHF.

The chain joins TRBV12-3 or TRBV12-4 to TRBJ1-1, with D hard to call. The CDR3 sequence is 11 residues long. Trimming removed 6 bases at V and 8 bases at J, with 10 bases between. For the CDR3, the DNA is TGTGCCAGCAGACTCACACAGGAAGCTTTCTTT. Its translation: CASRLTQEAFF.

This clonotype was counted a few times. The rearrangement joins TRBV20-1 to TRBJ2-7; 9 bases align to TRBD2. Trimming cost V 6 bases and J 2 bases; bases outside gene matches: 8. Germline V gene sequence: CDR1 DFQATT, CDR2 SNEGSKA (reference sequence). The length of the CDR3 is 14 residues. The CDR3, as DNA: TGCAGTGCAGCGGGGGGACTAGTTACCTACGAGCAGTACTTC. It encodes CSAAGGLVTYEQYF.

The sample holds many counts of this clonotype. This chain links TRBV4-2 with TRBJ2-1; 9 bases are shared with TRBD2. CDR1 LGHNA and CDR2 YNFKEQ come from the germline V gene. CDR3 length: 15 amino acids. The J segment lost 5 bases and the V segment lost 4 bases, leaving 6 bases of the junction unmatched. DNA of the CDR3: TGTGCCAGCAGCCCGGGACTAGCAGAACACAATGAGCAGTTCTTC. It codes for CASSPGLAEHNEQFF.

V usage is TRBV20-1 and J usage is TRBJ2-7; maybe TRBD2 (6 bases). The CDR3 extends over 13 amino acids. Germline CDR1 reads DFQATT; CDR2 reads SNEGSKA (reference sequence). With 3 bases removed from V and 0 bases from J, the gap between germline ends came to 9 bases. The CDR3 DNA sequence: TGCAGTGCTAGGGGGGAGGTCTCCTACGAGCAGTACTTC. It translates to CSARGEVSYEQYF.

This clonotype was seen just once. The rearrangement uses TRBV7-2 and TRBJ2-7; 10 nucleotides agree with TRBD2. Losses at the gene ends were 9 bases for V and 4 bases for J; bases not matched to a gene: 6. Per the germline V gene, CDR1 is SGHTA and CDR2 is FQGNSA. The CDR3 has 13 amino acids. The CDR3 sequence is CASKREGVYEQYF. The DNA for the CDR3 is TGTGCCAGTAAGCGGGAGGGCGTGTACGAGCAGTACTTC.

The rearrangement links TRBV3-1 to TRBJ2-5, with 8 bases matching TRBD2. Germline CDR1 and CDR2: LGHDT and YNNKEL (reference sequence). The junction had 9 bases not matched to a gene; V was cut back by 4 bases and J by 2 bases. This CDR3 has 16 amino acids. CDR3 DNA: TGTGCCAGCAGCCCGCCCGGGACTAGTGAACAAGAGACCCAGTACTTC. It codes for CASSPPGTSEQETQYF.

This clonotype showed up just a few times. The rearrangement joins TRBV7-9 to TRBJ2-5; the D gene is possibly TRBD2 (6 bases). The CDR3 spans 14 residues. V lost 4 bases, J lost 4 bases, and 13 bases lay in between. CDR1 SEHNR and CDR2 FQNEAQ come from the germline V gene (reference sequence). This chain's CDR3 is CASSSQGLGETQYF. As DNA, the CDR3 is TGTGCCAGCAGCTCTCAGGGACTCGGAGAGACCCAGTACTTC.